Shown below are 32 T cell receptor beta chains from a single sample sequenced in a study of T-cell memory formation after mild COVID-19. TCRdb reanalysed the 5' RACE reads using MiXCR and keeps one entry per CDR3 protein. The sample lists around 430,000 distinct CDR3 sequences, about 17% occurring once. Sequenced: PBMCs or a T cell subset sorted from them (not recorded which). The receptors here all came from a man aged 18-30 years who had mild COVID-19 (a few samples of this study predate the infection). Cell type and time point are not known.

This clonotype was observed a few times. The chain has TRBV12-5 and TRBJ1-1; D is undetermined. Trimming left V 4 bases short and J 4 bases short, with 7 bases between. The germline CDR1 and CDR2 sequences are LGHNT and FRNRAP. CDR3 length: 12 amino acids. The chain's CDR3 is CASGSTGTEAFF. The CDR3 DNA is TGTGCTAGTGGTTCGACCGGCACTGAAGCTTTCTTT.

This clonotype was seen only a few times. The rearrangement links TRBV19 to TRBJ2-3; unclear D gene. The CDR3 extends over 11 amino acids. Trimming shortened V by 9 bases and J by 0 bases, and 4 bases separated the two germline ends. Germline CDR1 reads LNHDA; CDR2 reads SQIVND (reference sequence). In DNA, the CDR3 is TGTGCCAGGACTAGCACAGATACGCAGTATTTT. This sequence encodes CARTSTDTQYF.

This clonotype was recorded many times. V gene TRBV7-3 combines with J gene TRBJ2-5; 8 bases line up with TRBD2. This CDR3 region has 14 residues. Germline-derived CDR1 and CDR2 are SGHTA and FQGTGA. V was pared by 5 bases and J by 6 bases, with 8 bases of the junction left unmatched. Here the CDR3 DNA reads TGTGCCAGCAGCAACGGGGGGGCCGGGCAGACCCAGTACTTC. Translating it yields CASSNGGAGQTQYF.

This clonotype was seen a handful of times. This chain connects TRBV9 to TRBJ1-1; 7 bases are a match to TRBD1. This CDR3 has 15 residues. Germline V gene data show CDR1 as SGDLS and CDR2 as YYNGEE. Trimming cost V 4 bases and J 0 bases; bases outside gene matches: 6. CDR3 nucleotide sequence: TGTGCCAGCAGCCCAGGGGGGCCAATGAACACTGAAGCTTTCTTT. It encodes CASSPGGPMNTEAFF.

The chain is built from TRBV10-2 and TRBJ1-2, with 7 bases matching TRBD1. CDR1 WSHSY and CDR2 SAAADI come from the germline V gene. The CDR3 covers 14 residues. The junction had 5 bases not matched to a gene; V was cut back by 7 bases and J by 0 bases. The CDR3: CASTGQISNYGYTF. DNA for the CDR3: TGCGCCAGCACGGGACAGATTTCTAACTATGGCTACACCTTC.

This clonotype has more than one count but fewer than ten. CDR3 DNA: TGTGCCAGCAGTTCGGGACCTTCAACTAATGAAAAACTGTTTTTT. This codes for CASSSGPSTNEKLFF. This chain joins TRBV6-5 and TRBJ1-4, with a tentative D call TRBD1 (5 bases). Germline V gene sequence: CDR1 MNHEY, CDR2 SVGAGI. This CDR3 is built from 15 residues. V was pared by 4 bases and J by 0 bases, with 9 bases between.

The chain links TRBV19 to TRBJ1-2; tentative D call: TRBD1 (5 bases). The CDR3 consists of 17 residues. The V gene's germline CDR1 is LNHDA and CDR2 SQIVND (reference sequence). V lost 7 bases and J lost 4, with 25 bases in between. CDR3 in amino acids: CASTPTGGGTPTYGYTF. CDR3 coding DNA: TGTGCCAGTACACCAACTGGGGGTGGGACGCCCACCTATGGCTACACCTTC.

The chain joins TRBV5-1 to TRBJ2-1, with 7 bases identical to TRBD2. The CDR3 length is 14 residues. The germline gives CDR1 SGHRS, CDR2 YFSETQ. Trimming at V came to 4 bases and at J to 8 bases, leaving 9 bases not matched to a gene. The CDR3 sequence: CASSKWGGSDEQFF. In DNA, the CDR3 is TGCGCCAGCAGCAAGTGGGGGGGGAGCGATGAGCAGTTCTTC.

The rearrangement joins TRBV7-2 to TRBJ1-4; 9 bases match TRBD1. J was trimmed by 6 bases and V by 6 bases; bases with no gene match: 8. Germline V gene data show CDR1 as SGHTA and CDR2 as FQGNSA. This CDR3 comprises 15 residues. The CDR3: CASRDTGGGDEKLFF. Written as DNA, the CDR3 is TGTGCCAGCAGGGATACAGGGGGCGGGGATGAAAAACTGTTTTTT.

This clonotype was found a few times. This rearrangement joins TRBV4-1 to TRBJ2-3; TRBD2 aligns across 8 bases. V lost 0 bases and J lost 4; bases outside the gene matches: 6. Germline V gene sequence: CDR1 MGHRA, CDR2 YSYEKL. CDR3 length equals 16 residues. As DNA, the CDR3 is TGCGCCAGCAGCCAAGATCGGGGGGGCCGTGCAGATACGCAGTATTTT. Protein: CASSQDRGGRADTQYF.

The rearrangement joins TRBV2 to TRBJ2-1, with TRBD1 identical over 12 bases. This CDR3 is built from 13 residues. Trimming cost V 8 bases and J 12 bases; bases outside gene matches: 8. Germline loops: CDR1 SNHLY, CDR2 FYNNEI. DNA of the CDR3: TGTGCCAGCCGGGACAGGGGGCCAGCAGGGCAGTTCTTC. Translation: CASRDRGPAGQFF.

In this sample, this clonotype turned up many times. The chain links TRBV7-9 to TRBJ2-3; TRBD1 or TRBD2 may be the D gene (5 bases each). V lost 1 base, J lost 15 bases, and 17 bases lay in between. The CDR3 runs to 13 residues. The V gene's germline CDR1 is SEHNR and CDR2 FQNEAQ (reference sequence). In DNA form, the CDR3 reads TGTGCCAGCAGCTTAGTGGGGGTGGTGACCTCATATTTT. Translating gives CASSLVGVVTSYF.

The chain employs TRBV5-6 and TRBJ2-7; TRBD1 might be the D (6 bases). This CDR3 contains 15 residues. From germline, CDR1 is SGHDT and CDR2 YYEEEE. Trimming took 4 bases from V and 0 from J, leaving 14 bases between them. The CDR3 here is CASSLTYRASYEQYV. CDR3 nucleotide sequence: TGTGCCAGCAGCCTCACCTACAGGGCCTCCTACGAGCAGTACGTC.

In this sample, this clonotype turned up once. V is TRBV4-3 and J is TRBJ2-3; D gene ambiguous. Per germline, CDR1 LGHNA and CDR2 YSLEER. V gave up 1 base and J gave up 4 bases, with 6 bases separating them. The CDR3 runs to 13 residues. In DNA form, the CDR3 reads TGCGCCAGCAGCCAAGCCTATTCAGATACGCAGTATTTT. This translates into CASSQAYSDTQYF.

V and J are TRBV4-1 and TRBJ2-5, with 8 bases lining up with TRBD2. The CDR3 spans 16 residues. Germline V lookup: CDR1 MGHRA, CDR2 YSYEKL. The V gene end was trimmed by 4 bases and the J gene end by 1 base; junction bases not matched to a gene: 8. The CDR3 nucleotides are TGCGCCAGCAGCCCGGGGGGCGGGAGGAGCCAAGAGACCCAGTACTTC. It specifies CASSPGGGRSQETQYF.

As DNA, the CDR3 is TGTGCCACCAGCGGGGCAGAGACCCAGTACTTC. It codes for CATSGAETQYF. The chain carries TRBV15 and TRBJ2-5; TRBD1 is a possible D gene (5 bases). Per the germline V gene, CDR1 is LNHNV and CDR2 is YYDKDF (reference sequence). V shed 5 bases and J shed 4 bases, with 5 bases lying between them. The CDR3 has 11 residues.

The CDR3 spells CASSQLDLLPSNQPQHF. CDR3 sequence (DNA): TGCGCCAGCAGCCAACTAGACCTCCTTCCTAGCAATCAGCCCCAGCATTTT. The V call is TRBV4-1, the J call TRBJ1-5; D gene ambiguous. CDR3 length equals 17 residues. Germline-derived CDR1 and CDR2 are MGHRA and YSYEKL. The ends were cut back, 2 bases at V and 0 bases at J, with 14 bases in the middle.

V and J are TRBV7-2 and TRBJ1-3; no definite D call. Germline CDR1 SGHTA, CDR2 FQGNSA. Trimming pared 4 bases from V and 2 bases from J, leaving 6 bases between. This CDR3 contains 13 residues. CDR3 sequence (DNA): TGTGCCAGCAGCTACATTGCTGGAAACACCATATATTTT. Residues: CASSYIAGNTIYF.

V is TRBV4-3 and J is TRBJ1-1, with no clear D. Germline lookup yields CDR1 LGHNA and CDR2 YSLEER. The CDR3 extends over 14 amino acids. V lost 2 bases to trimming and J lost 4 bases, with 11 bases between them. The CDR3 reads CASSQSPSTTEAFF. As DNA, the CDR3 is TGCGCCAGCAGCCAAAGCCCGTCGACCACTGAAGCTTTCTTT.

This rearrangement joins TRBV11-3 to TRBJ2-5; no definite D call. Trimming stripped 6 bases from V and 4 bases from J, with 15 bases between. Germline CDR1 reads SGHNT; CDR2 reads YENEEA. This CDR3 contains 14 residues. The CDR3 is CASSSGPTGETQYF. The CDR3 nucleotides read TGTGCCAGCAGTTCCGGGCCCACGGGAGAGACCCAGTACTTC. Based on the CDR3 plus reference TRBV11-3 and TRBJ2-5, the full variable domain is EAGVVQSPRYKIIEKKQPVAFWCNPISGHNTLYWYLQNLGQGPELLIRYENEEAVDDSQLPKDRFSAERLKGVDSTLKIQPAELGDSAVYLCASSSGPTGETQYFGPGTRLLVL.

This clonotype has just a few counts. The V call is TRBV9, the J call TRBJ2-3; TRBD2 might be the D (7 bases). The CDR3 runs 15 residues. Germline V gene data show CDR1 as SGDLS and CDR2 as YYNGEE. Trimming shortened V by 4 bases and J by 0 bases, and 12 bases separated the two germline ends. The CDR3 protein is CASSPRGASTDTQYF. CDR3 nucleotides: TGTGCCAGCAGCCCCCGGGGGGCCAGCACAGATACGCAGTATTTT.

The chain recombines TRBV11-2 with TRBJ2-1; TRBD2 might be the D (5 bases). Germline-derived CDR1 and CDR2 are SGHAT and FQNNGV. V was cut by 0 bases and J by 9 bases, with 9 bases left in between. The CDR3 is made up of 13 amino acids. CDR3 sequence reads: CASSLDREGEQFF. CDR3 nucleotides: TGTGCCAGCAGCTTAGATCGGGAAGGTGAGCAGTTCTTC.

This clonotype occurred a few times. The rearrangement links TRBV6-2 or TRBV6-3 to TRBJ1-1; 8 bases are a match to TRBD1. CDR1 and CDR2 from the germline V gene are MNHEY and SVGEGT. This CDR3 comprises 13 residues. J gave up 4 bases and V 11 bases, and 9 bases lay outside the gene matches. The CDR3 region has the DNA TGTGCCGCGACTTTACAGGGGGGCACTGAAGCTTTCTTT. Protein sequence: CAATLQGGTEAFF.

CDR3 sequence: CASGLGGGNTGELFF. The DNA for the CDR3 is TGTGCTAGTGGTTTGGGCGGCGGAAACACCGGGGAGCTGTTTTTT. V usage is TRBV12-5 and J usage is TRBJ2-2; D not resolved. This CDR3 spans 15 amino acids. V was clipped by 1 base and J by 2 bases, with 8 bases between them. The germline V gene encodes CDR1 LGHNT and CDR2 FRNRAP.

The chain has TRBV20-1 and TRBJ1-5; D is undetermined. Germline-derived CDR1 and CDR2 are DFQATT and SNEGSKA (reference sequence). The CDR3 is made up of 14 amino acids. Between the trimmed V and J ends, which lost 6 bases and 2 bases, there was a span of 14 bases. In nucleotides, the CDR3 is TGCAGTGCCAAAAGAATCCCCCGCAATCAGCCCCAGCATTTT. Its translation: CSAKRIPRNQPQHF.

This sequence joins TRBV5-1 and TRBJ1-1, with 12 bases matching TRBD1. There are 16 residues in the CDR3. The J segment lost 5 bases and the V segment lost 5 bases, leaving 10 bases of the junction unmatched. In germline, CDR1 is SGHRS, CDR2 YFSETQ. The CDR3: CASRSGTGGAWTEAFF. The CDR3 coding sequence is TGCGCCAGCAGGTCCGGGACAGGGGGCGCGTGGACTGAAGCTTTCTTT.

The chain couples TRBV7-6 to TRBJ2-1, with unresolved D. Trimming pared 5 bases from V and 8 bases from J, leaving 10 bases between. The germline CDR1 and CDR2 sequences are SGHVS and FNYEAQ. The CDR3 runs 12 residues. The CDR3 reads CASSRTWDEQFF. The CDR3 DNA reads TGTGCCAGCAGCCGGACCTGGGATGAGCAGTTCTTC. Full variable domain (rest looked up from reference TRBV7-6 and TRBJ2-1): GAGVSQSPRYKVTKRGQDVALRCDPISGHVSLYWYRQALGQGPEFLTYFNYEAQQDKSGLPNDRFSAERPEGSISTLTIQRTEQRDSAMYRCASSRTWDEQFFGPGTRLTVL.

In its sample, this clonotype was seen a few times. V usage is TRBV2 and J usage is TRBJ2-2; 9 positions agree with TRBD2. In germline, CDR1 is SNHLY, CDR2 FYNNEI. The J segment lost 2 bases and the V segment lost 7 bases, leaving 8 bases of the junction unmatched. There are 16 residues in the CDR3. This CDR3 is CASTPTSGLNTGELFF. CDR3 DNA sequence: TGTGCCAGCACTCCCACTAGCGGGTTAAACACCGGGGAGCTGTTTTTT.

The CDR3 loop reads CASSLLGYEQYV. In DNA form, the CDR3 reads TGTGCCAGCAGCTTATTAGGGTACGAGCAGTACGTC. V and J are TRBV7-9 and TRBJ2-7; the D is unclear. CDR1 is SEHNR and CDR2 is FQNEAQ in the germline V gene (reference sequence). The CDR3 runs 12 residues. Between the trimmed V and J ends, which lost 2 bases and 4 bases, there was a span of 6 bases.

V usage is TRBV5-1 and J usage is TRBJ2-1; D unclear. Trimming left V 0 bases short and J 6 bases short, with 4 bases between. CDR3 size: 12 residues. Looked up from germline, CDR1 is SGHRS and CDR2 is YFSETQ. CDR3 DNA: TGCGCCAGCAGCTTGGAACCCAATGAGCAGTTCTTC. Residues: CASSLEPNEQFF.

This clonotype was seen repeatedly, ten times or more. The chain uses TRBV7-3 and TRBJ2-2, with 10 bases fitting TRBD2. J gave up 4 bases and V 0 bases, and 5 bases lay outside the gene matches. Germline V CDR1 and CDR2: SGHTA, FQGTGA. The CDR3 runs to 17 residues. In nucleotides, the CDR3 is TGTGCCAGCAGCTTAACGTCAGCGGGGGGGCGCACCGGGGAGCTGTTTTTT. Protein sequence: CASSLTSAGGRTGELFF.

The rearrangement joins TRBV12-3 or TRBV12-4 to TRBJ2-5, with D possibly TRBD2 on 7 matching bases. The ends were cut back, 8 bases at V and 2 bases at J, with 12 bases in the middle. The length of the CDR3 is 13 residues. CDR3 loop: CASGGASQETQYF. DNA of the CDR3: TGTGCCAGCGGGGGGGCAAGTCAAGAGACCCAGTACTTC.